The 19 T cell receptor beta chains presented below share a single source sample, sequenced in a study of shared clonotypes between healthy human individuals. The assay was immunoSEQ multiplex PCR, and TCRdb's table has in-frame clones only and misses some. Of some 1.1 million clones listed, approximately 77% are singletons. The sequencing input was memory CD4+ T cells from PBMCs. Subset of the sample: CD45RA-negative fraction. The receptors were gathered from a man aged 18 to 29 in good health. Some clones in this sample may be carry-over from other donors' samples.

J is TRBJ2-7 and V is TRBV5-1, with 9 bases identical to TRBD1. The CDR3 is 17 amino acids. Per germline, CDR1 SGHRS and CDR2 YFSETQ. V was clipped by 2 bases and J by 5 bases; unmatched bases: 14. Here the CDR3 reads CASSLRGSGTGRDEQYF. CDR3 sequence (DNA): TGCGCCAGCAGCTTAAGGGGCTCCGGGACAGGGCGCGACGAGCAGTACTTC.

Only a few counts were recorded for this clone. The gene calls are TRBV7-9 and TRBJ2-1, with 9 bases lining up with TRBD1. With 6 bases clipped from V and 9 bases from J, the junction kept 12 bases outside the gene matches. The CDR3 covers 15 residues. Germline V lookup: CDR1 SEHNR, CDR2 FQNEAQ (reference sequence). CDR3 nucleotide sequence: TGTGCCAGCAGGCCCGCTGGGACAGGGAACACTGAGCAGTTCTTC. Its translation: CASRPAGTGNTEQFF.

This chain connects TRBV6-1 to TRBJ2-5; D call uncertain. Germline V gene data show CDR1 as MNHNS and CDR2 as SASEGT. This CDR3 has 15 residues. V was clipped by 4 bases and J by 1 base, with 13 bases between them. This CDR3 reads CASSAISTAQETQYF. CDR3 DNA: TGTGCCAGCAGTGCTATATCGACGGCCCAAGAGACCCAGTACTTC.

Comments on this clone: The same CDR3 arises from other DNA sequences in this sample as well. This chain links TRBV5-1 with TRBJ2-1, with TRBD1 matching over 7 bases. The trim removed 0 bases at V and 2 bases at J, leaving 2 bases unmatched. This CDR3 comprises 15 residues. In germline, CDR1 is SGHRS, CDR2 YFSETQ. CDR3 DNA: TGCGCCAGCAGCTTGGAAGGGGGCACCTACAATGAGCAGTTCTTC. It yields the protein CASSLEGGTYNEQFF. The full variable domain, with the rest looked up from reference TRBV5-1 and TRBJ2-1, is KAGVTQTPRYLIKTRGQQVTLSCSPISGHRSVSWYQQTPGQGLQFLFEYFSETQRNKGNFPGRFSGRQFSNSRSEMNVSTLELGDSALYLCASSLEGGTYNEQFFGPGTRLTVL.

V is TRBV9 and J is TRBJ2-5; 8 bases align to TRBD2. Germline V gene sequence: CDR1 SGDLS, CDR2 YYNGEE. The V segment lost 0 bases and the J segment 3 bases; nucleotides outside the gene matches: 7. The CDR3 totals 16 residues. The CDR3 coding sequence is TGTGCCAGCAGCGTAGACAGCGGGAGCGGGGAAGAGACCCAGTACTTC. Its protein is CASSVDSGSGEETQYF.

The chain couples TRBV27 to TRBJ2-3; D not resolved. The CDR3 is 14 amino acids. Germline CDR1 and CDR2: MNHEY and SMNVEV (reference sequence). Between the trimmed V and J ends, which lost 1 base and 7 bases, there was a span of 12 bases. The CDR3: CASSLFSQENTQYF. DNA for the CDR3: TGTGCCAGCAGTTTATTTTCCCAGGAGAATACGCAGTATTTT.

The rearrangement links TRBV6-1 to TRBJ1-1, with D possibly TRBD1 on 5 matching bases. Trimming took off 10 bases at V and 1 base at J, with 13 bases between the two ends. Germline-derived CDR1 and CDR2 are MNHNS and SASEGT. This CDR3 has 13 amino acids. In DNA, the CDR3 is TGTGCCACGATAGGGGTGGCGAACACTGAAGCTTTCTTT. Translation gives CATIGVANTEAFF.

The chain is built from TRBV27 and TRBJ2-4; 11 bases match TRBD2. V trimming: 6 bases; J trimming: 0 bases; junction bases outside the gene matches: 7. The CDR3 has 17 amino acids. CDR1 and CDR2 (germline): MNHEY, SMNVEV (reference sequence). The CDR3 bases are TGTGCCAGCAGGGGGACTAGCGGCCGATTAGCCAAAAACATTCAGTACTTC. It is translated as CASRGTSGRLAKNIQYF.

The gene calls are TRBV19 and TRBJ2-5; 11 nucleotides align to TRBD2. This CDR3 is built from 15 residues. J was trimmed by 5 bases and V by 4 bases; bases with no gene match: 6. Germline-derived CDR1 and CDR2 are LNHDA and SQIVND (reference sequence). DNA for the CDR3: TGTGCCAGTAGTAGGACTAGCGGGCATGAGGAGACCCAGTACTTC. Amino acids: CASSRTSGHEETQYF.

Worth noting for this clone: This sample also contains other DNA sequences that code for the same CDR3. The chain links TRBV28 to TRBJ2-7; weak D call: TRBD1 (6 bases). Trimming removed 3 bases from V and 2 bases from J, with 8 bases in between. The CDR3 is made up of 13 amino acids. CDR1 is MDHEN, CDR2 SYDVKM, per germline. For the CDR3, the DNA is TGTGCCAGCAGTTTGACAGGAGCCTACGAGCAGTACTTC. This sequence encodes CASSLTGAYEQYF.

The chain is built from TRBV18 and TRBJ2-7; D unresolved. Germline CDR1 is KGHSH and CDR2 is LQKENI. The CDR3 is 14 residues long. V lost 6 bases to trimming and J lost 0 bases, with 12 bases between them. In DNA form, the CDR3 reads TGTGCCAGCTCCCCCGTCACTGGCTCCTACGAGCAGTACTTC. Its protein is CASSPVTGSYEQYF.

The V gene is TRBV6-1, the J gene TRBJ2-7; 7 nucleotides line up with TRBD1. The CDR3 sequence is 17 residues long. V shed 1 base and J 2 bases; nucleotides not matched to a gene: 11. Per germline, CDR1 MNHNS and CDR2 SASEGT. The CDR3 protein is CASSEGTGLRSTYEQYF. CDR3 in DNA: TGTGCCAGCAGTGAAGGGACAGGCCTACGGTCTACCTACGAGCAGTACTTC.

This clone was counted between two and nine times. J is TRBJ2-1 and V is TRBV25-1, with 8 bases fitting TRBD1. The germline V gene has CDR1 MGHDK and CDR2 SYGVNS. The CDR3 spans 16 residues. Trimming cost V 1 base and J 4 bases; bases outside gene matches: 6. In DNA, the CDR3 is TGTGCCAGCAGTGAATCCAGGACAGGGTTTTACAATGAGCAGTTCTTC. Amino acids: CASSESRTGFYNEQFF.

A remark on this clone: Other DNA sequences from this sample encode an identical CDR3 as well. The chain has TRBV7-3 and TRBJ2-3; no clear D gene. The germline V and J ends were trimmed by 2 bases and 0 bases, with 3 bases remaining between them. The CDR3 is 13 residues long. The V gene's germline CDR1 is SGHTA and CDR2 FQGTGA. CDR3 DNA sequence: TGTGCCAGCAGCTTATCTAGCACAGATACGCAGTATTTT. Translation gives CASSLSSTDTQYF.

The chain recombines TRBV5-6 with TRBJ2-1, with 7 bases identical to TRBD2. This CDR3 contains 15 residues. CDR1 SGHDT and CDR2 YYEEEE come from the germline V gene. V was clipped by 1 base and J by 0 bases; unmatched bases: 1. The CDR3 bases are TGTGCCAGCAGCTTGTGGGAGGGCTCCTACAATGAGCAGTTCTTC. It is translated as CASSLWEGSYNEQFF.

V gene TRBV4-3 combines with J gene TRBJ2-1; 7 positions match TRBD1. Unmatched junction bases numbered 17, after V lost 4 bases and J lost 5 bases. Looked up from germline, CDR1 is LGHNA and CDR2 is YSLEER. The CDR3 spans 18 residues. The CDR3 nucleotides are TGCGCCAGCAGCCGGAAACGGGACAGCCTCATCGGGAACAATGAGCAGTTCTTC. Its translation: CASSRKRDSLIGNNEQFF.

This clone was counted at least ten times. The chain uses TRBV7-2 and TRBJ1-5; D remains unclear. The CDR3 spans 18 residues. The germline CDR1 and CDR2 sequences are SGHTA and FQGNSA. The ends were cut back, 0 bases at V and 1 base at J, with 16 bases in the middle. In nucleotides, the CDR3 is TGTGCCAGCAGCTTAGCGCGGATGGAGGGCCCAAGCAATCAGCCCCAGCATTTT. Encoded protein: CASSLARMEGPSNQPQHF.

The genes are TRBV6-1 and TRBJ2-5; 7 bases are a match to TRBD1. V dropped 3 bases and J dropped 5; count of bases not matched to a gene: 12. Germline V CDR1 and CDR2: MNHNS, SASEGT. The CDR3 contains 16 residues. The CDR3, as DNA: TGTGCCAGCAGTGAGCAAGGACAGGCGCCCTGGGAGACCCAGTACTTC. Translated: CASSEQGQAPWETQYF.

For this clone: Other DNA sequences of this sample code for an identical CDR3. The CDR3 spells CASSPPGQETQYF. DNA of the CDR3: TGTGCCAGCAGTCCCCCGGGGCAAGAGACCCAGTACTTC. The V call is TRBV6-5, the J call TRBJ2-5, with a weak D call TRBD2 (5 bases). Trimming pared 5 bases from V and 2 bases from J, leaving 9 bases between. CDR1 is MNHEY and CDR2 is SVGAGI in the germline V gene. The CDR3 spans 13 residues.